The clone carrying this TCR beta chain was observed at least ten times. What it binds is not known. Uncontrolled infections, other autoimmune diseases, pregnancy or lactation led to exclusion of patients. Fresh peripheral blood, about 9.6 ml, yielded the PBMCs. The V gene lost 5 bases and the J gene lost 3 bases, with 8 bases spanning the gap. The CDR3 is 13 amino acids. The germline CDR1 and CDR2 sequences are SGHVS and FNYEAQ. Amplification yielded TCR beta CDR3 regions, with RNA transcripts as the source. The TCR CDR3 first-round RT-PCR relied on the HTBI primer set. TCRdb re-analysed the multiplex PCR reads in MiXCR, keeping a single row per CDR3 protein. The sample includes a few hundred thousand distinct CDR3 sequences, 14% of them seen just once. The data derive from a study of T cells in Graves' hyperthyroidism and ophthalmopathy. Broader study findings: Clonotypes that were expanded in thyroid above 0.001 mostly appeared in blood too. The model made its ophthalmopathy prediction, and onset followed a median roughly 6.5 months later.

This sequence joins TRBV7-6 and TRBJ2-1; D gene uncertain. This clonotype was obtained from a woman between 35 and 50 years old with Graves' hyperthyroidism. Sequencing input: blood. CDR3 residues: CASSHNNYNEQFF. CDR3 nucleotide sequence: TGTGCCAGCAGCCACAATAACTACAATGAGCAGTTCTTC.